This T cell receptor beta chain was sequenced during a study of Ad26.COV2.S vaccination and SARS-CoV-2 variants. Treatment: around 19 received Ad26.COV2.S at low or high dose, single or two shots; about 5 received placebo; per-sample allocation not given. Vaccine and placebo recipients were sampled on day 63 after the first injection. Vaccination employed an Ad26 vector expressing the Wuhan-strain SARS-CoV-2 spike. Generated by immunoSEQ multiplex PCR, the TCRdb table keeps only in-frame clones and is missing some. The sample shows about 320,000 clones, just under 85% of them seen only once. This CDR3 has 17 residues. After removal of 1 base from V and 3 bases from J, the junction contained 10 bases not matched to a gene. CDR1 and CDR2 from the germline V gene are MDHEN and SYDVKM.

The chain has TRBV28 and TRBJ1-2; 8 bases map to TRBD1. This receptor was taken from a person between 18 and 60 years old who received the Ad26.COV2.S COVID-19 vaccine or a placebo. The input for sequencing was peripheral blood, taken in a trial of Ad26.COV2.S vaccine versus placebo. CDR3 amino acids: CASSLYLTGGYYYGYTF. The CDR3 nucleotides are TGTGCCAGCAGTTTATACCTTACAGGGGGTTATTACTATGGCTACACCTTC.